Following are 28 T cell receptor beta chains from one sample sequenced in a study of blood T cell repertoires in COVID-19. Sequencing was performed with immunoSEQ multiplex PCR; in TCRdb, only in-frame clones are kept and a portion is missing. In the table there are tens of thousands of clones, 82% of which are singletons. What was sequenced was peripheral blood. All receptors derive from a human donor with acute or convalescent COVID-19. The donor label of this sample is uncertain.

This chain connects TRBV5-4 to TRBJ2-7; TRBD1 is a possible D gene (6 bases). CDR3 length: 14 amino acids. V lost 2 bases and J lost 6, with 15 bases in between. Germline V lookup: CDR1 SGHNT, CDR2 YYREEE (reference sequence). The CDR3: CASSLVQGPGEQYF. The DNA of the CDR3 is TGTGCCAGCAGCTTAGTACAGGGCCCGGGCGAGCAGTACTTC.

The sample holds a few counts of this clone. V gene TRBV11-1 combines with J gene TRBJ2-7; 8 positions match TRBD2. The CDR3 sequence is 15 residues long. CDR1 and CDR2 (germline): SGHAT, FQDESV (reference sequence). Trimming at V came to 5 bases and at J to 0 bases, leaving 6 bases not matched to a gene. The CDR3 protein is CASSTQRGSSYEQYF. The CDR3 DNA is TGTGCCAGCAGCACCCAGCGGGGGAGCTCCTACGAGCAGTACTTC.

The gene calls are TRBV6-2 or TRBV6-3 and TRBJ1-6, with D unresolved. This CDR3 spans 15 amino acids. V shed 2 bases and J shed 7 bases, with 12 bases lying between them. Germline V gene sequence: CDR1 MNHEY, CDR2 SVGEGT. CDR3: CASSYATIGNSPLHF. The DNA for the CDR3 is TGTGCCAGCAGTTACGCGACTATCGGGAATTCACCCCTCCACTTT.

This clone was seen just once. This chain uses TRBV3-1 (or the pseudogene TRBV3-2) with TRBJ1-2, with no clear D. Germline V gives CDR1 LGHDT, CDR2 YNNKEL (reference sequence). This CDR3 is built from 12 residues. The V gene lost 4 bases and the J gene lost 4 bases, with 7 bases spanning the gap. CDR3 in amino acids: CASSLGPYGYTF. CDR3 nucleotides: TGTGCCAGCAGCCTTGGGCCCTATGGCTACACCTTC.

V and J are TRBV19 and TRBJ2-1; TRBD2 might be the D (6 bases). Trimming shortened V by 7 bases and J by 8 bases, and 15 bases separated the two germline ends. The CDR3 runs to 13 residues. CDR1 and CDR2 from the germline V gene are LNHDA and SQIVND (reference sequence). The CDR3 DNA reads TGTGCCAGTAACGGCGGGTGGGGGGATGAGCAGTTCTTC. This encodes CASNGGWGDEQFF.

J is TRBJ2-4 and V is TRBV6-6, with D possibly matching TRBD1 (5 bases). Between the trimmed V and J ends, which lost 5 bases and 6 bases, there was a span of 23 bases. Per germline, CDR1 MNHNY and CDR2 SVGAGI (reference sequence). The CDR3 totals 17 residues. DNA for the CDR3: TGTGCCAGCAGTCCACACTTGGGGCCAGCCCTGGGAAACATTCAGTACTTC. This sequence encodes CASSPHLGPALGNIQYF.

The rearrangement links TRBV9 to TRBJ2-2; 8 bases align to TRBD2. Germline values: CDR1 SGDLS, CDR2 YYNGEE. The CDR3 is 15 amino acids. With 5 bases clipped from V and 0 bases from J, the junction kept 3 bases outside the gene matches. The CDR3: CASRASGSNTGELFF. The CDR3 region has the DNA TGTGCCAGCAGAGCTAGCGGGTCGAACACCGGGGAGCTGTTTTTT.

The rearrangement uses TRBV4-3 and TRBJ1-6; D is ambiguous. Germline CDR1 LGHNA, CDR2 YSLEER. The ends were cut back, 0 bases at V and 10 bases at J, with 10 bases in the middle. CDR3 length equals 14 residues. CDR3 sequence reads: CASSQDPVVSPLHF. Written as DNA, the CDR3 is TGCGCCAGCAGCCAAGATCCGGTCGTGTCACCCCTCCACTTT.

The chain joins TRBV7-6 to TRBJ2-7; 12 bases are a match to TRBD1. Germline-derived CDR1 and CDR2 are SGHVS and FNYEAQ. V lost 5 bases to trimming and J lost 6 bases; unmatched junction nucleotides: 5. The CDR3 spans 14 residues. CDR3 nucleotide sequence: TGTGCCAGCAGCCGGGACAGGGGGCTAAGCGAGCAGTACTTC. Translation gives CASSRDRGLSEQYF.

The rearrangement joins TRBV5-1 to TRBJ2-1; D is unresolved. CDR1 is SGHRS, CDR2 YFSETQ, per germline. The CDR3 is 13 residues long. V lost 4 bases and J lost 12, with 17 bases in between. The CDR3 sequence is CASSPGLGWAQFF. The CDR3 DNA reads TGCGCCAGCAGCCCCGGCCTTGGATGGGCGCAGTTCTTC.

This clone was seen only a few times. This chain joins TRBV19 and TRBJ1-3; the match to TRBD1 covers 8 bases. CDR1 and CDR2 (germline): LNHDA, SQIVND (reference sequence). The CDR3 sequence is 14 residues long. After removal of 5 bases from V and 2 bases from J, the junction contained 2 bases not matched to a gene. CDR3 DNA: TGTGCCAGTAGTTCGACAGGGGCTGGAAACACCATATATTTT. Its translation is CASSSTGAGNTIYF.

The rearrangement uses TRBV5-4 and TRBJ1-5; maybe TRBD1 (5 bases). This CDR3 spans 14 amino acids. Germline CDR1 SGHNT, CDR2 YYREEE (reference sequence). Trimming shortened V by 1 base and J by 7 bases, and 12 bases separated the two germline ends. CDR3 coding DNA: TGTGCCAGCAGCTTGAACGGGGGAAACCAGCCCCAGCATTTT. Its protein is CASSLNGGNQPQHF.

The chain employs TRBV7-8 and TRBJ2-7, with D tentatively TRBD2 (6 bases). The V gene's germline CDR1 is SGHVS and CDR2 FQNEAQ. V lost 5 bases and J 6 bases, leaving 17 bases between the germline ends. This CDR3 is built from 14 residues. The CDR3 region has the DNA TGTGCCAGCAGCCCCCAGGGCGGGGCCGTCGAGCAGTACTTC. Amino acids: CASSPQGGAVEQYF.

The chain employs TRBV10-3 and TRBJ1-5; D perhaps matches TRBD1 (6 bases). The CDR3 consists of 16 residues. Between the trimmed V and J ends, which lost 0 bases and 3 bases, there was a span of 12 bases. The V gene's germline CDR1 is ENHRY and CDR2 SYGVKD. CDR3 bases: TGTGCCATCAGTGAGTCTTCCAGGGGAGACAATCAGCCCCAGCATTTT. Translating gives CAISESSRGDNQPQHF.

This clone has just one count. The genes are TRBV19 and TRBJ1-5; possibly TRBD1 for D (6 bases). Germline CDR1 is LNHDA and CDR2 is SQIVND (reference sequence). V dropped 4 bases and J dropped 3 bases, with 19 bases sitting between them. The CDR3 is 17 amino acids. For the CDR3, the DNA is TGTGCCAGTAGTACCCGGGGGGGGCAGAGGATCAATCAGCCCCAGCATTTT. This gives the protein CASSTRGGQRINQPQHF.

This clone was seen once. The V gene is TRBV6-5, the J gene TRBJ1-5; 7 bases map to TRBD1. CDR1 is MNHEY, CDR2 SVGAGI, per germline. V lost 8 bases to trimming and J lost 8 bases; unmatched junction nucleotides: 9. The CDR3 is 13 residues long. In DNA form, the CDR3 reads TGTGCCAGCCTCGGGACAGCGAAAGAGCCCCAGCATTTT. Protein product: CASLGTAKEPQHF.

V and J are TRBV19 and TRBJ1-2; D is possibly TRBD1 (6 bases). CDR3 length: 16 residues. Germline V gene data show CDR1 as LNHDA and CDR2 as SQIVND (reference sequence). Trimming removed 4 bases at V and 4 bases at J, with 19 bases between. The CDR3: CASSNPQARGGYGYTF. CDR3 bases: TGTGCCAGTAGTAACCCACAGGCCAGGGGTGGCTATGGCTACACCTTC.

The chain is built from TRBV11-1 and TRBJ2-1; TRBD2 matches at 7 bases. The CDR3 has 15 residues. The germline CDR1 and CDR2 sequences are SGHAT and FQDESV (reference sequence). Losses at the gene ends were 2 bases for V and 6 bases for J; bases not matched to a gene: 7. CDR3 in amino acids: CASSLSTWGGNEQFF. The CDR3 coding sequence is TGTGCCAGCAGCTTATCAACGTGGGGGGGCAATGAGCAGTTCTTC.

The V call is TRBV10-3, the J call TRBJ1-1; D is ambiguous. The V end lost 4 bases, the J end lost 5 bases, and 8 bases lay between the germline ends. CDR3 size: 12 residues. The V gene's germline CDR1 is ENHRY and CDR2 SYGVKD. The CDR3 region is CAISVGGTEAFF. In nucleotides, the CDR3 is TGTGCCATCAGTGTGGGAGGGACTGAAGCTTTCTTT.

This clone has only a few counts. V and J are TRBV4-1 and TRBJ2-1, with TRBD2 matching over 11 bases. The V gene end was trimmed by 3 bases and the J gene end by 4 bases; junction bases not matched to a gene: 2. Germline V gene data show CDR1 as MGHRA and CDR2 as YSYEKL. The CDR3 loop spans 15 amino acids. The CDR3 DNA is TGCGCCAGCAGCCAGGGACTAGCGGCTTACAATGAGCAGTTCTTC. Protein product: CASSQGLAAYNEQFF.

The V gene is TRBV28, the J gene TRBJ2-5; 10 positions match TRBD1. The V segment lost 5 bases and the J segment 1 base; nucleotides outside the gene matches: 7. Germline-derived CDR1 and CDR2 are MDHEN and SYDVKM. The CDR3 is made up of 16 amino acids. In nucleotides, the CDR3 is TGTGCCAGCAGTGTCCCGGGACAGGGGCCCCAAGAGACCCAGTACTTC. Protein product: CASSVPGQGPQETQYF.

The CDR3 bases are TGTGCCAGCAGCCGGTCGGTGAACACTGAAGCTTTCTTT. Its translation: CASSRSVNTEAFF. The chain uses TRBV7-9 and TRBJ1-1, with D uncertain. CDR3 length: 13 amino acids. The V end lost 5 bases, the J end lost 0 bases, and 7 bases lay between the germline ends. CDR1 and CDR2 from the germline V gene are SEHNR and FQNEAQ (reference sequence).

The CDR3 protein is CASSFTRNEQYF. The CDR3 bases are TGTGCCAGCAGCTTCACTCGTAACGAGCAGTACTTC. The chain joins TRBV13 to TRBJ2-7; no clear D. CDR3 length: 12 amino acids. CDR1 PRHDT and CDR2 FYEKMQ come from the germline V gene (reference sequence). The V gene lost 3 bases and the J gene lost 5 bases, with 8 bases spanning the gap. Full variable domain (rest looked up from reference TRBV13 and TRBJ2-7): AAGVIQSPRHLIKEKRETATLKCYPIPRHDTVYWYQQGPGQDPQFLISFYEKMQSDKGSIPDRFSAQQFSDYHSELNMSSLELGDSALYFCASSFTRNEQYFGPGTRLTVT.

This chain links TRBV7-8 with TRBJ2-1; the D gene is possibly TRBD2 (7 bases). Trimming pared 8 bases from V and 4 bases from J, leaving 24 bases between. The CDR3 is 17 residues long. CDR1 is SGHVS and CDR2 is FQNEAQ in the germline V gene. The CDR3 coding sequence is TGTGCCAGCTCCTTTAGGGGGGGACTGTCCCTGTACAATGAGCAGTTCTTC. Encoded protein: CASSFRGGLSLYNEQFF. Together with reference TRBV7-8 and TRBJ2-1, the CDR3 gives the full variable domain: GAGVSQSPRYKVAKRGQDVALRCDPISGHVSLFWYQQALGQGPEFLTYFQNEAQLDKSGLPSDRFFAERPEGSVSTLKIQRTQQEDSAVYLCASSFRGGLSLYNEQFFGPGTRLTVL.

V gene TRBV6-6 combines with J gene TRBJ2-3; D uncertain. The germline V gene has CDR1 MNHNY and CDR2 SVGAGI (reference sequence). This CDR3 contains 13 residues. The ends were cut back, 7 bases at V and 3 bases at J, with 11 bases in the middle. The CDR3 loop is CASTLEETDTQYF. Written as DNA, the CDR3 is TGTGCCAGCACCCTCGAAGAGACAGATACGCAGTATTTT.

The chain has TRBV2 and TRBJ2-1, with 11 bases lining up with TRBD2. This CDR3 spans 12 amino acids. The germline CDR1 and CDR2 sequences are SNHLY and FYNNEI. The V segment lost 5 bases and the J segment 9 bases; nucleotides outside the gene matches: 0. CDR3 sequence (DNA): TGTGCCAGCAGTCTAGCGGGAGGTGAGCAGTTCTTC. This sequence encodes CASSLAGGEQFF.

The chain couples TRBV24-1 to TRBJ1-1; unclear D gene. Germline CDR1 KGHDR, CDR2 SFDVKD. The V end was cut by 6 bases, the J end by 8 bases, with 12 bases between. The CDR3 contains 12 residues. CDR3 bases: TGTGCCACCAGTCGTGGGTACGGGGAAGCTTTCTTT. Its protein product is CATSRGYGEAFF.

This clone was observed once. This chain connects TRBV18 to TRBJ2-5; the match to TRBD2 covers 9 bases. CDR1 and CDR2 from the germline V gene are KGHSH and LQKENI. J gave up 2 bases and V 0 bases, and 7 bases lay outside the gene matches. The CDR3 extends over 17 amino acids. The CDR3 spells CASSPPLGGGDQETQYF. CDR3 nucleotide sequence: TGTGCCAGCTCACCACCTCTTGGCGGGGGGGATCAAGAGACCCAGTACTTC.